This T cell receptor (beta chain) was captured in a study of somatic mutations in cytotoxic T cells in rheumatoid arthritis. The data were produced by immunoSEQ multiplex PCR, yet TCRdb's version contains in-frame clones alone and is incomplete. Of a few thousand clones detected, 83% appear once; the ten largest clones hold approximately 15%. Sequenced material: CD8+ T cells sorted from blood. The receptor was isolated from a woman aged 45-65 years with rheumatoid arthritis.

The CDR3 sequence: CASSGGPEATNTGELFF. Here the CDR3 DNA reads TGCGCCAGCAGTGGGGGGCCTGAGGCTACTAACACCGGGGAGCTGTTTTTT. The chain links TRBV10-2 to TRBJ2-2; possible D gene TRBD1, 6 bases. The CDR3 is 17 residues long. The V end was cut by 4 bases, the J end by 2 bases, with 17 bases between. The germline V gene encodes CDR1 WSHSY and CDR2 SAAADI.